These 20 T cell receptor beta chains came from one sample sequenced in a study of somatic mutations in cytotoxic T cells in rheumatoid arthritis. Data came from immunoSEQ multiplex PCR; TCRdb stores just in-frame clones and leaves some out. The data contain 10,000 to 12,000 clones, 70% to 90% of them seen just once; the ten biggest clones take up 0.9% to 1.2%. Sequenced input: CD4+ T cells sorted from blood. These receptors all come from a young woman with rheumatoid arthritis.

This clone came up once. J is TRBJ2-1 and V is TRBV4-1; TRBD2 might be the D (5 bases). V was clipped by 1 base and J by 1 base, with 8 bases between them. This CDR3 has 15 residues. Germline V gene data show CDR1 as MGHRA and CDR2 as YSYEKL. CDR3 residues: CASSQGSGSYNEQFF. Here the CDR3 DNA reads TGCGCCAGCAGCCAAGGGTCGGGGTCCTACAATGAGCAGTTCTTC.

This clone was found once. The chain has TRBV14 and TRBJ1-2, with a tentative D call TRBD1 (5 bases). The CDR3 extends over 14 amino acids. Germline values: CDR1 SGHDN, CDR2 FVKESK. V lost 2 bases to trimming and J lost 7 bases, with 14 bases between them. In DNA, the CDR3 is TGTGCCAGCAGCCAATCTCCCAGGGAAGGTGGCTACACCTTC. It yields the protein CASSQSPREGGYTF.

The chain has TRBV18 and TRBJ1-3; 12 nucleotides agree with TRBD1. Germline loops: CDR1 KGHSH, CDR2 LQKENI. Losses at the gene ends were 10 bases for V and 2 bases for J; bases not matched to a gene: 6. This CDR3 has 15 amino acids. CDR3 amino acids: CANTGTGGPGNTIYF. CDR3 sequence (DNA): TGTGCCAATACCGGGACAGGGGGCCCTGGAAACACCATATATTTT.

This clone has more than one count but fewer than ten. V and J are TRBV6-5 and TRBJ1-1; D gene unclear. Trimming cost V 6 bases and J 4 bases, with 9 bases left between them. The CDR3 runs to 12 residues. The V gene's germline CDR1 is MNHEY and CDR2 SVGAGI. CDR3 nucleotides: TGTGCCAGCAGCTCCCCAGGCACTGAAGCTTTCTTT. It specifies CASSSPGTEAFF.

This chain connects TRBV9 to TRBJ2-5; D unresolved. The CDR3 extends over 15 amino acids. Trimming shortened V by 3 bases and J by 0 bases, and 12 bases separated the two germline ends. The germline gives CDR1 SGDLS, CDR2 YYNGEE. The CDR3 coding sequence is TGTGCCAGCAGCGGATCCGACTGGCACCAAGAGACCCAGTACTTC. Translation: CASSGSDWHQETQYF.

This clone has just one count. The CDR3 is CASSESQGSVNEQFF. CDR3 nucleotide sequence: TGCGCCAGCAGTGAGTCTCAAGGGAGTGTAAATGAGCAGTTCTTC. The rearrangement links TRBV10-1 to TRBJ2-1, with a tentative D call TRBD2 (5 bases). V lost 0 bases and J 7 bases, leaving 13 bases between the germline ends. The CDR3 runs to 15 residues. Per the germline V gene, CDR1 is WNHNN and CDR2 is SYGVQD (reference sequence).

This chain connects TRBV7-8 to TRBJ2-5; TRBD2 matches 15 bases. This CDR3 comprises 17 residues. V shed 5 bases and J 7 bases; nucleotides not matched to a gene: 11. The germline gives CDR1 SGHVS, CDR2 FQNEAQ. The DNA of the CDR3 is TGTGCCAGCAGCGGAGGGACTAGCGGGGGGCCCGGCAGGACCCAGTACTTC. Its protein is CASSGGTSGGPGRTQYF.

This clone was seen only once. The CDR3: CASSLVRSGGVPREQYF. CDR3 DNA: TGTGCCAGCAGCTTAGTTCGGAGCGGGGGGGTCCCTCGGGAGCAGTACTTC. The chain links TRBV11-2 to TRBJ2-7; 10 bases map to TRBD2. The germline CDR1 and CDR2 sequences are SGHAT and FQNNGV. This CDR3 comprises 17 residues. The V and J ends lost 1 base and 7 bases, in that order; junction bases with no gene match: 13.

This chain joins TRBV19 and TRBJ1-4; possible D gene TRBD1, 6 bases. The CDR3 loop spans 15 amino acids. The V end was cut by 5 bases, the J end by 10 bases, with 20 bases between. Looked up from germline, CDR1 is LNHDA and CDR2 is SQIVND (reference sequence). This chain's CDR3 is CASSEGGGGGGKLFF. CDR3 in DNA: TGTGCCAGTAGTGAGGGAGGGGGGGGCGGCGGAAAACTGTTTTTT. Together with reference TRBV19 and TRBJ1-4, the CDR3 gives the full variable domain: DGGITQSPKYLFRKEGQNVTLSCEQNLNHDAMYWYRQDPGQGLRLIYYSQIVNDFQKGDIAEGYSVSREKKESFPLTVTSAQKNPTAFYLCASSEGGGGGGKLFFGSGTQLSVL.

This chain links TRBV7-2 with TRBJ2-7, with TRBD1 matching over 10 bases. The V gene's germline CDR1 is SGHTA and CDR2 FQGNSA. The CDR3 is made up of 18 amino acids. V lost 4 bases and J lost 3; bases outside the gene matches: 15. CDR3 in amino acids: CASSSPSNRDRGYYEQYF. CDR3 in DNA: TGTGCCAGCAGCTCCCCATCGAACCGGGACAGGGGATACTACGAGCAGTACTTC. The full variable domain, rest sourced from reference TRBV7-2 and TRBJ2-7, is GAGVSQSPSNKVTEKGKDVELRCDPISGHTALYWYRQSLGQGLEFLIYFQGNSAPDKSGLPSDRFSAERTGGSVSTLTIQRTQQEDSAVYLCASSSPSNRDRGYYEQYFGPGTRLTVT.

This clone was seen just once. This chain uses TRBV6-1 with TRBJ1-2, with TRBD1 identical over 8 bases. Germline V gene data show CDR1 as MNHNS and CDR2 as SASEGT. V lost 3 bases, J lost 13 bases, and 7 bases stayed unmatched. The CDR3 extends over 12 amino acids. This chain's CDR3 is CASSEGQATLTF. CDR3 nucleotides: TGTGCCAGCAGTGAGGGACAGGCCACCCTCACCTTC.

The V gene is TRBV9, the J gene TRBJ2-3, with D maybe TRBD1 (6 bases). CDR1 is SGDLS, CDR2 YYNGEE, per germline. Trimming left V 5 bases short and J 2 bases short, with 9 bases between. The CDR3 consists of 13 residues. CDR3 amino acids: CASRDRYTDTQYF. In nucleotides, the CDR3 is TGTGCCAGCAGAGACAGGTACACAGATACGCAGTATTTT.

The chain is built from TRBV5-4 and TRBJ2-3; unclear D gene. Germline values: CDR1 SGHNT, CDR2 YYREEE (reference sequence). Trimming left V 3 bases short and J 0 bases short, with 8 bases between. The CDR3 sequence is 14 residues long. The CDR3 DNA sequence: TGTGCCAGCAGCTCAGATGTTAGCACAGATACGCAGTATTTT. Its translation: CASSSDVSTDTQYF.

The gene calls are TRBV2 and TRBJ1-1, with TRBD1 as a possible D gene (6 bases). V lost 4 bases, J lost 4 bases, and 13 bases lay in between. The germline V gene has CDR1 SNHLY and CDR2 FYNNEI. This CDR3 has 14 amino acids. The CDR3 loop is CASSALTGGTEAFF. The CDR3 region has the DNA TGTGCCAGCAGTGCCCTGACAGGTGGCACTGAAGCTTTCTTT.

The gene calls are TRBV11-2 and TRBJ2-1; D might be TRBD2 (6 bases). This CDR3 is 17 amino acids long. Germline values: CDR1 SGHAT, CDR2 FQNNGV. Trimming shortened V by 0 bases and J by 8 bases, and 20 bases separated the two germline ends. CDR3 amino acids: CASSLDRLAGLRDEQFF. The DNA for the CDR3 is TGTGCCAGCAGCTTAGATCGACTCGCGGGACTCCGTGATGAGCAGTTCTTC. The variable domain in full, completed from reference TRBV11-2 and TRBJ2-1, reads EAGVAQSPRYKIIEKRQSVAFWCNPISGHATLYWYQQILGQGPKLLIQFQNNGVVDDSQLPKDRFSAERLKGVDSTLKIQPAKLEDSAVYLCASSLDRLAGLRDEQFFGPGTRLTVL.

This sequence joins TRBV6-1 and TRBJ1-1; the match to TRBD1 covers 8 bases. The germline V gene encodes CDR1 MNHNS and CDR2 SASEGT. CDR3 length equals 13 residues. Trimming removed 10 bases from V and 10 bases from J; junction bases left unmatched: 14. CDR3 amino acids: CANKAGQDNVAFF. Here the CDR3 DNA reads TGTGCCAACAAGGCGGGACAGGACAACGTAGCTTTCTTT.

The V and J genes are TRBV29-1 and TRBJ2-1; D uncertain. The CDR3 is made up of 14 amino acids. V dropped 6 bases and J dropped 0 bases, with 12 bases sitting between them. Germline assignment: CDR1 SQVTM and CDR2 ANQGSEA. DNA of the CDR3: TGCAGCGTCCATCCCCCGGGCTCCTACAATGAGCAGTTCTTC. It translates to CSVHPPGSYNEQFF.

This clone has a handful of counts. The rearrangement links TRBV7-9 to TRBJ2-3, with D perhaps TRBD2 (5 bases). Trimming left V 5 bases short and J 6 bases short, with 15 bases between. The CDR3 runs to 14 residues. Per the germline V gene, CDR1 is SEHNR and CDR2 is FQNEAQ (reference sequence). CDR3: CASSVASTYDTQYF. CDR3 sequence (DNA): TGTGCCAGCAGCGTGGCTAGCACTTACGATACGCAGTATTTT.

The V gene is TRBV18, the J gene TRBJ1-4; 9 bases match TRBD1. This CDR3 is 16 amino acids long. Germline loops: CDR1 KGHSH, CDR2 LQKENI. With V trimmed by 1 base and J by 8 bases, 8 bases remained unmatched. The CDR3 spells CASSPLPTGGEEKLFF. The CDR3 coding sequence is TGTGCCAGCTCACCACTGCCGACAGGGGGAGAGGAAAAACTGTTTTTT.

This rearrangement joins TRBV27 to TRBJ2-7; 10 nucleotides match TRBD2. The CDR3 spans 16 residues. Germline trimming cut 7 bases from V and 3 bases from J; bases unmatched to any gene: 12. Germline-derived CDR1 and CDR2 are MNHEY and SMNVEV (reference sequence). The CDR3 is CASTGHLAGAGYEQYF. The CDR3 DNA reads as TGTGCCAGCACGGGGCATCTAGCGGGGGCCGGCTACGAGCAGTACTTC.